This T cell receptor beta chain comes out of a study of neurological immune-mediated disorders. The CDR3 contains 14 residues. Germline loops: CDR1 DFQATT, CDR2 SNEGSKA (reference sequence). V was clipped by 0 bases and J by 4 bases, with 12 bases between them. The sample holds many counts of this clonotype. TCRdb ran MiXCR on the 5' RACE reads and lists one entry per CDR3 protein. Among about 53,000 distinct CDR3 sequences listed, under 4.5% were seen once. This TCR was recovered from a woman younger than 45 with multiple sclerosis. The chain recombines TRBV20-1 with TRBJ1-1; no reliable D call. The sequencing input was PBMCs. CDR3 residues: CSARDRRVPTEAFF. CDR3 bases: TGCAGTGCTAGAGATCGGAGGGTCCCCACTGAAGCTTTCTTT.